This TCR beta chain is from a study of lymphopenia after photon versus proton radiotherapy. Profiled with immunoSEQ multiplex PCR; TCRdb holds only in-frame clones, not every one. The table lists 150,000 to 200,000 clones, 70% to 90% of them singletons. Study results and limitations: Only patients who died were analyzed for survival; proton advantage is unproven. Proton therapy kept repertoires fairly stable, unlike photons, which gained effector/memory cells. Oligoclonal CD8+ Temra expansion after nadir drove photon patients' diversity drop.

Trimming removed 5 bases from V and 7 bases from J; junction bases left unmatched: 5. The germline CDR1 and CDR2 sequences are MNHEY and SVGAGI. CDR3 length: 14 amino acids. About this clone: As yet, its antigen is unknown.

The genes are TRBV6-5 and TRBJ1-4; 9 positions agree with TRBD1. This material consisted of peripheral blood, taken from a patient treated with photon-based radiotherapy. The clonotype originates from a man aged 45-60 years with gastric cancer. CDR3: CASSPSDRGEKLFF. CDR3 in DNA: TGTGCCAGCAGTCCCTCGGACAGGGGTGAAAAACTGTTTTTT.